Each of the 12 T cell receptor beta chains below was sequenced from the same sample in a study of blood T cell repertoires in COVID-19 (dated by TCRdb to about 2020). Library preparation used the immunoSEQ multiplex PCR assay. Sourced from immuneACCESS, this table was stored by TCRdb with only in-frame sequences that have V and J called. A share of the clones is absent; for the studies checked, an unresolved V gene accounts for under half, and the remainder has no known explanation. This sample holds around 270,000 clones; approximately 85% were observed only once. The ten most abundant clones make up about 4.1% of the sample. Sequences were obtained from PBMCs or T cells enriched from blood (not recorded which). These receptors all come from a woman in her twenties or thirties who had recovered from COVID-19.

The CDR3 here is CASSQWLAGVNEQFF. CDR3 nucleotides: TGTGCCAGCAGTCAGTGGCTAGCGGGAGTCAATGAGCAGTTCTTC. The chain employs TRBV27 and TRBJ2-1, with 10 positions matching TRBD2. V lost 5 bases and J lost 6; bases outside the gene matches: 7. Germline V lookup: CDR1 MNHEY, CDR2 SMNVEV (reference sequence). This CDR3 is 15 amino acids long.

The J gene is TRBJ2-3, the V gene TRBV7-3; tentatively, D is TRBD1 (7 bases). Looked up from germline, CDR1 is SGHTA and CDR2 is FQGTGA. Between the trimmed V and J ends, which lost 5 bases and 5 bases, there was a span of 14 bases. This CDR3 has 14 amino acids. As DNA, the CDR3 is TGTGCCAGCAGCACTGGCAGGGGGGTAGATACGCAGTATTTT. Its translation: CASSTGRGVDTQYF.

Only one count was recorded for this clone. J is TRBJ2-1 and V is TRBV19; 11 positions match TRBD2. The V gene's germline CDR1 is LNHDA and CDR2 SQIVND (reference sequence). V lost 10 bases to trimming and J lost 4 bases; unmatched junction nucleotides: 9. The CDR3 spans 15 residues. This CDR3 is CATRTSGSSYNEQFF. CDR3 coding DNA: TGTGCCACCCGGACTAGCGGGTCTTCGTACAATGAGCAGTTCTTC. Full variable domain (missing parts from reference TRBV19 and TRBJ2-1): DGGITQSPKYLFRKEGQNVTLSCEQNLNHDAMYWYRQDPGQGLRLIYYSQIVNDFQKGDIAEGYSVSREKKESFPLTVTSAQKNPTAFYLCATRTSGSSYNEQFFGPGTRLTVL.

The chain has TRBV7-9 and TRBJ1-2, with TRBD1 matching 7 bases. V lost 7 bases, J lost 5 bases, and 10 bases stayed unmatched. This CDR3 region has 14 residues. The germline V gene has CDR1 SEHNR and CDR2 FQNEAQ (reference sequence). The CDR3 bases are TGTGCCAGCACCACCGGGGGACAGATGTATGGCTACACCTTC. Its translation: CASTTGGQMYGYTF.

This clone was recorded only once. This chain joins TRBV2 and TRBJ2-1; the match to TRBD2 covers 9 bases. Germline trimming cut 3 bases from V and 6 bases from J; bases unmatched to any gene: 9. The CDR3 runs to 16 residues. Germline V CDR1 and CDR2: SNHLY, FYNNEI. CDR3: CASSDSYSGRINEQFF. CDR3 sequence (DNA): TGTGCCAGCAGTGACTCGTATAGCGGGAGAATCAATGAGCAGTTCTTC.

V gene TRBV5-1 combines with J gene TRBJ2-2; D unclear. Trimming shortened V by 6 bases and J by 0 bases, and 12 bases separated the two germline ends. The CDR3 is 15 residues long. Germline loops: CDR1 SGHRS, CDR2 YFSETQ. The CDR3 DNA sequence: TGCGCCAGCACCGATCGGGTAACGAACACCGGGGAGCTGTTTTTT. It specifies CASTDRVTNTGELFF.

V gene TRBV7-3 combines with J gene TRBJ2-3, with 12 positions matching TRBD2. CDR3 length: 15 amino acids. CDR1 SGHTA and CDR2 FQGTGA come from the germline V gene. V was clipped by 5 bases and J by 6 bases; unmatched bases: 6. In DNA, the CDR3 is TGTGCCAGCAGCCCAGGACTAGCGGGGTGGGATACGCAGTATTTT. This codes for CASSPGLAGWDTQYF. Supplemented by reference TRBV7-3 and TRBJ2-3, the full variable domain reads GAGVSQTPSNKVTEKGKYVELRCDPISGHTALYWYRQSLGQGPEFLIYFQGTGAADDSGLPNDRFFAVRPEGSVSTLKIQRTERGDSAVYLCASSPGLAGWDTQYFGPGTRLTVL.

The chain is built from TRBV3-1 (or the pseudogene TRBV3-2) and TRBJ2-7; D unclear. Germline V gene data show CDR1 as LGHDT and CDR2 as YNNKEL (reference sequence). This CDR3 spans 12 amino acids. V was clipped by 4 bases and J by 6 bases, with 10 bases between them. CDR3 nucleotides: TGTGCCAGCAGCCCCCCGGCAGGCGAGCAGTACTTC. Translation gives CASSPPAGEQYF.

This chain connects TRBV27 to TRBJ1-5; possibly TRBD1 for D (6 bases). The CDR3 runs to 18 residues. Trimming shortened V by 5 bases and J by 3 bases, and 23 bases separated the two germline ends. Germline CDR1 and CDR2: MNHEY and SMNVEV (reference sequence). The chain's CDR3 is CASSPRYSPGVSNQPQHF. DNA for the CDR3: TGTGCCAGCAGTCCTCGCTACTCCCCAGGGGTTTCCAATCAGCCCCAGCATTTT.

The table lists this clone with a few counts. The chain has TRBV4-1 and TRBJ2-7, with 9 bases aligning to TRBD2. Germline V gene lookup returns CDR1 MGHRA and CDR2 YSYEKL. V was pared by 0 bases and J by 3 bases, with 18 bases of the junction left unmatched. CDR3 length: 20 amino acids. For the CDR3, the DNA is TGCGCCAGCAGCCAAGATGGTTTCGTTAGGCTAGCGGGAAGATACTACGAGCAGTACTTC. This codes for CASSQDGFVRLAGRYYEQYF.

The chain links TRBV5-1 to TRBJ1-1; D possibly corresponds to TRBD1 (6 bases). Germline V gene data show CDR1 as SGHRS and CDR2 as YFSETQ. The CDR3 runs 14 residues. Trimming removed 1 base from V and 1 base from J, with 8 bases in between. Written as DNA, the CDR3 is TGCGCCAGCAGCTTGCAGGACAGGAACACTGAAGCTTTCTTT. This translates into CASSLQDRNTEAFF.

The chain links TRBV5-1 to TRBJ2-3, with a possible D match to TRBD2 (7 bases). The V and J ends lost 3 bases and 4 bases respectively, with 15 bases between them. Germline V lookup: CDR1 SGHRS, CDR2 YFSETQ. This CDR3 is built from 15 residues. The CDR3 coding sequence is TGCGCCAGCAGCTGGAGGGCGGGGGCCTCAGATACGCAGTATTTT. It codes for CASSWRAGASDTQYF.